A single T cell receptor (beta chain) is shown here with its context. Its antigen is unidentified. This entry comes from a study of cytomegalovirus exposure and HLA in healthy donors. Clones were sequenced by immunoSEQ multiplex PCR, and TCRdb holds only the in-frame ones, with some missing. The data contain approximately 130,000 clones, about 85% of them singletons. The CDR3 has 17 residues. The germline V gene has CDR1 WNHNN and CDR2 SYGVQD (reference sequence). Trimming left V 3 bases short and J 0 bases short, with 15 bases between. Study-level results: Diagnosis of cytomegalovirus status made by the classifier reportedly showed high specificity and sensitivity.

The source is a woman between 25 and 40 years old in good health and CMV-seronegative. The sample comprised PBMCs. This chain connects TRBV10-1 to TRBJ1-3, with a possible D match to TRBD1 (6 bases). CDR3 residues: CASSDPCTGPSGNTIYF. In DNA, the CDR3 is TGCGCCAGCAGTGACCCTTGCACAGGGCCCTCTGGAAACACCATATATTTT.